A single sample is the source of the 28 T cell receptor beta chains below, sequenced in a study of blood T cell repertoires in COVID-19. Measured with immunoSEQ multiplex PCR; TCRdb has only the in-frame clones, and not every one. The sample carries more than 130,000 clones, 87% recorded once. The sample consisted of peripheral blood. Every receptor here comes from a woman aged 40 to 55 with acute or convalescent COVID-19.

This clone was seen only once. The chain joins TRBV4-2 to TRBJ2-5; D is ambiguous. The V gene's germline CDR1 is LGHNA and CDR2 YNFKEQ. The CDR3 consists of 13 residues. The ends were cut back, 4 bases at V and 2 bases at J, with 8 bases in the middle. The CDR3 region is CASSLPYQETQYF. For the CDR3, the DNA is TGTGCCAGCAGCCTTCCGTATCAAGAGACCCAGTACTTC.

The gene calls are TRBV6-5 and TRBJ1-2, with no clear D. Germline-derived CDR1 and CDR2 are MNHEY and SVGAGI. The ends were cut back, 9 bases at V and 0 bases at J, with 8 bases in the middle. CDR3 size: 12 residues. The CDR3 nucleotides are TGTGCCAGTGCCGGGACTAACTATGGCTACACCTTC. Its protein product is CASAGTNYGYTF.

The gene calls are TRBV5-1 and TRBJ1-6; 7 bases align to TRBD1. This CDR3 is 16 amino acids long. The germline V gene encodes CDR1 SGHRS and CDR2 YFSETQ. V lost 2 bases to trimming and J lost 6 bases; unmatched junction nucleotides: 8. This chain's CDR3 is CASSLQGSEFNSPLHF. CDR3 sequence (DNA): TGCGCCAGCAGCTTACAGGGGTCAGAATTTAATTCACCCCTCCACTTT.

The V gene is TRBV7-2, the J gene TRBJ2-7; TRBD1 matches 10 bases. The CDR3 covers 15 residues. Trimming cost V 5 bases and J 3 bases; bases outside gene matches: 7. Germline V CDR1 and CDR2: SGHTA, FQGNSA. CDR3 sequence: CASSADRDRGYEQYF. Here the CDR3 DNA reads TGTGCCAGCAGCGCCGACCGGGACAGGGGCTACGAGCAGTACTTC.

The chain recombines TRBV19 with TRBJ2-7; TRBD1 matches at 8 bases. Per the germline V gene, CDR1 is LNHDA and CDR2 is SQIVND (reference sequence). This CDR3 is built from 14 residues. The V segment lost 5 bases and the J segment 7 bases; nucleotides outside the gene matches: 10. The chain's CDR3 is CASSLTGVLGEQYF. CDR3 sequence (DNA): TGTGCCAGTAGTTTGACAGGGGTTTTGGGGGAGCAGTACTTC.

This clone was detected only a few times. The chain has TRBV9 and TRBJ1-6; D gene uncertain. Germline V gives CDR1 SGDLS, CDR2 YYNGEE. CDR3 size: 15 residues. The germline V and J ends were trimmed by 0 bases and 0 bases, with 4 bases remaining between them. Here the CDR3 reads CASSVESSYNSPLHF. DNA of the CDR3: TGTGCCAGCAGCGTAGAGAGCTCCTATAATTCACCCCTCCACTTT.

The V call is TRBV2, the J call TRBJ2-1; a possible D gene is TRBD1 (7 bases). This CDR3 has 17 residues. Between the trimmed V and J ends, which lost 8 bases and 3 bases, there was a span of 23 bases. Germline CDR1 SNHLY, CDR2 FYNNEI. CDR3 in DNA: TGTGCCAGCTGGACTACGACAGGGCCCCCTCTCTACAATGAGCAGTTCTTC. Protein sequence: CASWTTTGPPLYNEQFF.

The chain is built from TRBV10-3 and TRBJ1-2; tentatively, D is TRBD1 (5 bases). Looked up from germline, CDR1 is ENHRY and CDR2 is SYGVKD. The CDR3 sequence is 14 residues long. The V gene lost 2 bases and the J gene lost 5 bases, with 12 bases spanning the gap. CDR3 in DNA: TGTGCCATCAGTGAGCAGGGCACCATTTATGGCTACACCTTC. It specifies CAISEQGTIYGYTF.

CDR3 loop: CASSINGGENNSPLHF. Here the CDR3 DNA reads TGTGCCAGTAGTATCAACGGGGGGGAGAATAATTCACCCCTCCACTTT. The gene calls are TRBV19 and TRBJ1-6, with D maybe TRBD1 (5 bases). The CDR3 has 16 amino acids. The V gene's germline CDR1 is LNHDA and CDR2 SQIVND (reference sequence). V shed 3 bases and J shed 5 bases, with 14 bases lying between them.

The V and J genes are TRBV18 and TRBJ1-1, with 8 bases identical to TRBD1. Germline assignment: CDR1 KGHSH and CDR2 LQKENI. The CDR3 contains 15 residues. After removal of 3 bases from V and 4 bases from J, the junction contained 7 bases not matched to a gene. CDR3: CASSPRQGFGTEAFF. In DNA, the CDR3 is TGTGCCAGCTCACCTAGACAGGGGTTCGGCACTGAAGCTTTCTTT. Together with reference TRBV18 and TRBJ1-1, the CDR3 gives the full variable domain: NAGVMQNPRHLVRRRGQEARLRCSPMKGHSHVYWYRQLPEEGLKFMVYLQKENIIDESGMPKERFSAEFPKEGPSILRIQQVVRGDSAAYFCASSPRQGFGTEAFFGQGTRLTVV.

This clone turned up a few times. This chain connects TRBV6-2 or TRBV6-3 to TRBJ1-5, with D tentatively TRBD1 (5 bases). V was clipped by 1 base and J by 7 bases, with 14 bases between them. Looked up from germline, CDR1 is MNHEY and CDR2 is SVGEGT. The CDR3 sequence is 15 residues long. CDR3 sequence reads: CASSYYGGLEQPQHF. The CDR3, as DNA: TGTGCCAGCAGTTACTACGGGGGATTGGAGCAGCCCCAGCATTTT.

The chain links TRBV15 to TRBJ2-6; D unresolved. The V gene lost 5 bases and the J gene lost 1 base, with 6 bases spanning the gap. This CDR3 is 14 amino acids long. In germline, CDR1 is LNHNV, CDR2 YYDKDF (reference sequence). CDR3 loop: CATSLESGANVLTF. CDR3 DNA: TGTGCCACCAGCCTCGAGTCTGGGGCCAACGTCCTGACTTTC.

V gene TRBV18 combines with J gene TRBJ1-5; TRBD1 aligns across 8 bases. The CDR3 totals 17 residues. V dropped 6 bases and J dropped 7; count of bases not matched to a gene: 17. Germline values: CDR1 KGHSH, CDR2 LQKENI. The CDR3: CASSLMGQGAPGQPQHF. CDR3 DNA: TGTGCCAGCTCCCTTATGGGGCAGGGGGCGCCCGGCCAGCCCCAGCATTTT.

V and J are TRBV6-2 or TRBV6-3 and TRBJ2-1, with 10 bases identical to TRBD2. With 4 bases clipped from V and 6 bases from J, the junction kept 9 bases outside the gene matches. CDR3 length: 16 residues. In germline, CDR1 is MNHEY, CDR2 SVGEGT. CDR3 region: CASSSPERGGSNEQFF. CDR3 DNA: TGTGCCAGCAGTTCCCCAGAGCGGGGGGGAAGCAATGAGCAGTTCTTC.

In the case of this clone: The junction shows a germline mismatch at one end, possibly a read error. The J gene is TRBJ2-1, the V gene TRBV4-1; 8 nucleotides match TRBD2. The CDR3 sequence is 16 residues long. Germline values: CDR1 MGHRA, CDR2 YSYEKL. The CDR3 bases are TGCGCCAGCAGCCAACCCGGGACTAGTTTCTACCATGAGCAGTTCTTC. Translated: CASSQPGTSFYHEQFF.

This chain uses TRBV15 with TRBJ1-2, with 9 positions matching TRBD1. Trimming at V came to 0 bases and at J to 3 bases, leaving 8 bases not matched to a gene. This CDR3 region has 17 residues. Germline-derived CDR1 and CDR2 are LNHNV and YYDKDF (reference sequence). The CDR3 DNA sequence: TGTGCCACCAGCAGAGATACAGGGGGCGCGGGGGACTATGGCTACACCTTC. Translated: CATSRDTGGAGDYGYTF.

CDR3 nucleotides: TGCGCCAGCAGCTTGGGACAGGGGGGTCCCGGGGAGCTGTTTTTT. Its protein is CASSLGQGGPGELFF. The chain is built from TRBV5-1 and TRBJ2-2, with 9 positions matching TRBD1. This CDR3 is 15 amino acids long. V lost 0 bases, J lost 6 bases, and 3 bases stayed unmatched. The germline gives CDR1 SGHRS, CDR2 YFSETQ.

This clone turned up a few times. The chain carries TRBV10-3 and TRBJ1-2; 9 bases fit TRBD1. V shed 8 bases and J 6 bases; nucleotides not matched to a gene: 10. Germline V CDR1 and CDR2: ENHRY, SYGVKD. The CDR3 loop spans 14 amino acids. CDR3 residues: CAIRDRVFFDGYTF. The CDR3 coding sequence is TGTGCCATCCGGGACAGGGTTTTTTTTGATGGCTACACCTTC.

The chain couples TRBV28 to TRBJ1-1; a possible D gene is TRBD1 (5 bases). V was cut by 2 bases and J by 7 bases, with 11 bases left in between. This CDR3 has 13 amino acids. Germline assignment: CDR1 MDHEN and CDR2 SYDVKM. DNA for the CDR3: TGTGCCAGCAGTTTACCTGGACAAGTTGAAGCTTTCTTT. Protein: CASSLPGQVEAFF.

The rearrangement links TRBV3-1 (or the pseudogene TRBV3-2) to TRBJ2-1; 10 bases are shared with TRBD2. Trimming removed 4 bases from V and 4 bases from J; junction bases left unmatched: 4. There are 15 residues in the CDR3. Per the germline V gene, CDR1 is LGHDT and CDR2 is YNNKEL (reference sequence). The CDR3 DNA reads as TGTGCCAGCAGCCCCCCTAGCGGGGGTTACAATGAGCAGTTCTTC. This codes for CASSPPSGGYNEQFF.

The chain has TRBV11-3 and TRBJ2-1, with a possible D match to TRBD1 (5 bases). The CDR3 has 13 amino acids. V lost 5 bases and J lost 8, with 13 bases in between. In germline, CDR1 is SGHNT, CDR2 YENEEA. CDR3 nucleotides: TGTGCCAGCAGCCCTCGGACAAATGATGAGCAGTTCTTC. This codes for CASSPRTNDEQFF. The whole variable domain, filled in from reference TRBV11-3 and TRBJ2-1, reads EAGVVQSPRYKIIEKKQPVAFWCNPISGHNTLYWYLQNLGQGPELLIRYENEEAVDDSQLPKDRFSAERLKGVDSTLKIQPAELGDSAVYLCASSPRTNDEQFFGPGTRLTVL.

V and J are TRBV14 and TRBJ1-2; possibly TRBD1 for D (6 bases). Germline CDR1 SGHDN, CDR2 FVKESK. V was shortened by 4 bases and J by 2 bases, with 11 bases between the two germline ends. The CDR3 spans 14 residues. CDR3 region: CASSRNRVNYGYTF. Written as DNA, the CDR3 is TGTGCCAGCAGCCGGAACAGGGTCAACTATGGCTACACCTTC.

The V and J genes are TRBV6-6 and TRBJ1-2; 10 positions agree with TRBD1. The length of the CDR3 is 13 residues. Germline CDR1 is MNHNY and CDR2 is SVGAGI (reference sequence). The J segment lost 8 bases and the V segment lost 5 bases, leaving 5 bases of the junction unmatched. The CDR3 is CASSLGTGVGYTF. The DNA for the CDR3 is TGTGCCAGCAGTCTTGGGACAGGGGTGGGCTACACCTTC.

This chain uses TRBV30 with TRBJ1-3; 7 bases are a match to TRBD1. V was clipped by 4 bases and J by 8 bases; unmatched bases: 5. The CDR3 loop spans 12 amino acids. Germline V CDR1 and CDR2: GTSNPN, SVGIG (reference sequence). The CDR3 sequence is CAWTHRGHTIYF. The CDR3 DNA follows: TGTGCCTGGACCCACAGGGGACACACCATATATTTT.

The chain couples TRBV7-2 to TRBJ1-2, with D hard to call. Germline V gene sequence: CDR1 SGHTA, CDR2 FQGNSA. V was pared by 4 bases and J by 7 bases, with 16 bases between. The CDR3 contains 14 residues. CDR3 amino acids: CASSSTGASSGYTF. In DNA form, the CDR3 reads TGTGCCAGCAGCTCGACGGGAGCCTCAAGTGGCTACACCTTC.

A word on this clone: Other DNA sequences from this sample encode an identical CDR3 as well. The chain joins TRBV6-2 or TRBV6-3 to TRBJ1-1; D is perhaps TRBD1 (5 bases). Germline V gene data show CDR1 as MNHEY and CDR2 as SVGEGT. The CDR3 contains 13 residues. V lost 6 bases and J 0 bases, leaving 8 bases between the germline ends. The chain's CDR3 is CASSPRVNTEAFF. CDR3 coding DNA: TGTGCCAGCAGCCCCAGGGTGAACACTGAAGCTTTCTTT.

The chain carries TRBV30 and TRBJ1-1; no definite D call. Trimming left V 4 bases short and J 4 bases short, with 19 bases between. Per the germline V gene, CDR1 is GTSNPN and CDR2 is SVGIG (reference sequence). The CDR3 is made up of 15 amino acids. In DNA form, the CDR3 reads TGTGCCTGGACGAGGAGGGTTGGGGATCGCACTGAAGCTTTCTTT. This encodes CAWTRRVGDRTEAFF.

The CDR3 DNA sequence: TGTGCCAGTGCCCCGATAAGAACAGTCCGCACAGATACGCAGTATTTT. This encodes CASAPIRTVRTDTQYF. The genes are TRBV19 and TRBJ2-3; D call uncertain. The CDR3 covers 16 residues. The V gene's germline CDR1 is LNHDA and CDR2 SQIVND (reference sequence). Trimming shortened V by 8 bases and J by 1 base, and 19 bases separated the two germline ends.